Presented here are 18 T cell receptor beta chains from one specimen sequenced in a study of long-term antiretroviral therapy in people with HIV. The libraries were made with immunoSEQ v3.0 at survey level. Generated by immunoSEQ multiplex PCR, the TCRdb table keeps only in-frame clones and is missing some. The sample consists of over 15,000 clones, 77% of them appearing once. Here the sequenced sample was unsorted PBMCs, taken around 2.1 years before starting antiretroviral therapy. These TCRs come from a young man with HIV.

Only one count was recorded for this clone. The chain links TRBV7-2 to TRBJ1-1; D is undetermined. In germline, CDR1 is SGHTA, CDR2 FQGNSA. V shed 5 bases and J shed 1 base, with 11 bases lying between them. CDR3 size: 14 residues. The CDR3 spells CASSPYAGNTEAFF. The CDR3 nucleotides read TGTGCCAGCAGCCCATATGCTGGGAACACTGAAGCTTTCTTT.

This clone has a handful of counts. The CDR3 protein is CASKLAGQNQPQHF. CDR3 bases: TGTGCCAGCAAGTTGGCAGGGCAGAATCAGCCCCAGCATTTT. The genes are TRBV6-1 and TRBJ1-5; D possibly corresponds to TRBD1 (5 bases). V was trimmed by 7 bases and J by 4 bases, leaving 14 bases between them. Germline CDR1 and CDR2: MNHNS and SASEGT. There are 14 residues in the CDR3.

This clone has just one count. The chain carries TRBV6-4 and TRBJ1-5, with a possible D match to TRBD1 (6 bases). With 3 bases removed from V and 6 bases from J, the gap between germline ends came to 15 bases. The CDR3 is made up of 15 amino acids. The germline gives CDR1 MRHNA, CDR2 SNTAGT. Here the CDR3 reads CASSEIGGSSQPQHF. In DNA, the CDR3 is TGTGCCAGCAGTGAAATAGGGGGATCCAGTCAGCCCCAGCATTTT.

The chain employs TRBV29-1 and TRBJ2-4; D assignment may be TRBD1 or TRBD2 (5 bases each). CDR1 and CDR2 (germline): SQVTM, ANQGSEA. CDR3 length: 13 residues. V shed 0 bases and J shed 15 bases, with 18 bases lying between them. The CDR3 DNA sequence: TGCAGCGTTGAAGACCTACCGAGGGCCGGGGCGTACTTC. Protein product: CSVEDLPRAGAYF.

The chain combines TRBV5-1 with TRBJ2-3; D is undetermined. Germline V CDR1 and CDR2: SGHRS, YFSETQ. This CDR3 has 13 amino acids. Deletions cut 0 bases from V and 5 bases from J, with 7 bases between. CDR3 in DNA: TGCGCCAGCAGCTTGGAGGGCTTAGATACGCAGTATTTT. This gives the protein CASSLEGLDTQYF.

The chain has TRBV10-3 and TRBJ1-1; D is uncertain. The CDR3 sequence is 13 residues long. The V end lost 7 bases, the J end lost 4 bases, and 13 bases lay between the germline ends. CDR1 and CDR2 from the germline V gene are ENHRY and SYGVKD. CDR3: CAIKGPSATEAFF. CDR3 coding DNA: TGTGCCATCAAGGGTCCCTCCGCCACTGAAGCTTTCTTT.

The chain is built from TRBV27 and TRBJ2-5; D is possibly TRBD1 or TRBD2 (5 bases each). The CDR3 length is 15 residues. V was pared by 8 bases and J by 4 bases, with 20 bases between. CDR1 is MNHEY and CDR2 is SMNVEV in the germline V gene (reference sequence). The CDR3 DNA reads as TGTGCCAGCTCTTCCGGGACCCTTCCCCCAGAGACCCAGTACTTC. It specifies CASSSGTLPPETQYF.

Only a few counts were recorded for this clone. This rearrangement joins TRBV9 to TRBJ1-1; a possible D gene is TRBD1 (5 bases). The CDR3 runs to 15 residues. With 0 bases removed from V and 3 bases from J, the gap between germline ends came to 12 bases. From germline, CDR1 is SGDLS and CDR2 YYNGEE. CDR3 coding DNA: TGTGCCAGCAGCGTAGATGGGGGGGGATACACTGAAGCTTTCTTT. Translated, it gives CASSVDGGGYTEAFF.

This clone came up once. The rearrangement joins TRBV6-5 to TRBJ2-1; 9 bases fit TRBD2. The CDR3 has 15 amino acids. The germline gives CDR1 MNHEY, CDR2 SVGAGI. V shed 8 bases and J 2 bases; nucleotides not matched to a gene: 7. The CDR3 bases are TGTGCCAGCGCCGCTAGCGGGGATCCCTACAATGAGCAGTTCTTC. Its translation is CASAASGDPYNEQFF.

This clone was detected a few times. CDR3 sequence (DNA): TGTGCCAGCAGCGACACCGAAACCGGGGAGCTGTTTTTT. Encoded protein: CASSDTETGELFF. The genes are TRBV6-4 and TRBJ2-2; no reliable D call. Deletions cut 6 bases from V and 5 bases from J, with 10 bases between. Germline V gene lookup returns CDR1 MRHNA and CDR2 SNTAGT. The length of the CDR3 is 13 residues.

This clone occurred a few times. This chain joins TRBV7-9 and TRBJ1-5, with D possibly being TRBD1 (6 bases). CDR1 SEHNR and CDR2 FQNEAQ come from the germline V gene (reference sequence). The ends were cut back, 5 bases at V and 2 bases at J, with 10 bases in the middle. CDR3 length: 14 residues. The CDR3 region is CASSEQGGNQPQHF. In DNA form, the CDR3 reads TGTGCCAGCAGCGAACAGGGTGGCAATCAGCCCCAGCATTTT.

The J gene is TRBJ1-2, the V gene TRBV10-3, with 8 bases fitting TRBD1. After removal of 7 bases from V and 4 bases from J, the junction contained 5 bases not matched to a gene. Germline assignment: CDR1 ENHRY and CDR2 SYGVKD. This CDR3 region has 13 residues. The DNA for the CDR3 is TGTGCCATCACTCCAGGGGGCGGCTATGGCTACACCTTC. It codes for CAITPGGGYGYTF.

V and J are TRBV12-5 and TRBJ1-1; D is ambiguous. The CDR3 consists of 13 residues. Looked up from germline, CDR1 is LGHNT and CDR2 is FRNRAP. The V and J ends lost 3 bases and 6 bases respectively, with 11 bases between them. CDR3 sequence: CASGFREDPEAFF. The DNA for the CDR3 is TGTGCTAGTGGTTTTAGGGAGGACCCTGAAGCTTTCTTT.

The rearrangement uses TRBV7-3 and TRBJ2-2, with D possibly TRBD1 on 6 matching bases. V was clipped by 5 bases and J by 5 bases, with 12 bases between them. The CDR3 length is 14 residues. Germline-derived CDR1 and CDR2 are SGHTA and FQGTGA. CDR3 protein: CASSVRGGTGELFF. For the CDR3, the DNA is TGTGCCAGCAGCGTCAGGGGTGGGACCGGGGAGCTGTTTTTT. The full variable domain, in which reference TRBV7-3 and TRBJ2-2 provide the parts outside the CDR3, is GAGVSQTPSNKVTEKGKYVELRCDPISGHTALYWYRQSLGQGPEFLIYFQGTGAADDSGLPNDRFFAVRPEGSVSTLKIQRTERGDSAVYLCASSVRGGTGELFFGEGSRLTVL.

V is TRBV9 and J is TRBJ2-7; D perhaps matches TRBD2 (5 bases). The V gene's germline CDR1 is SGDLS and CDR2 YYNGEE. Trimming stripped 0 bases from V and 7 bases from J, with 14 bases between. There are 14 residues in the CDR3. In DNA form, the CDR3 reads TGTGCCAGCAGCGTAGGAGGAGGCTTGGGGGAGCAGTACTTC. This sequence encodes CASSVGGGLGEQYF.

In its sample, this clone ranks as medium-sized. CDR3 nucleotide sequence: TGTGCCAGCAGCTCAAACAAGGGGGGACCGATATTTCTTGGCTATGGCTACACCTTC. It is translated as CASSSNKGGPIFLGYGYTF. The rearrangement uses TRBV7-9 and TRBJ1-2; a possible D gene is TRBD1 (6 bases). Germline assignment: CDR1 SEHNR and CDR2 FQNEAQ (reference sequence). This CDR3 is 19 amino acids long. V lost 4 bases to trimming and J lost 4 bases, with 28 bases between them.

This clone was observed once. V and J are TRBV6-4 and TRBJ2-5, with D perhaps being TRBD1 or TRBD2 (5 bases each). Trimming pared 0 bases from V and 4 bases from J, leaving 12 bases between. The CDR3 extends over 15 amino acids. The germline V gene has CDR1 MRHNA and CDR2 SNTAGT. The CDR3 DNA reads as TGTGCCAGCAGTGACTCGCAGGGAGTACGAGAGACCCAGTACTTC. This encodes CASSDSQGVRETQYF.

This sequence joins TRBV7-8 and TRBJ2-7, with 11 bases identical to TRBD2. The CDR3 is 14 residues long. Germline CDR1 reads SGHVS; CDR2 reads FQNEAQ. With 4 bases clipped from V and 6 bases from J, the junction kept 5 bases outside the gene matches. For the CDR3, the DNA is TGTGCCAGCAGCTACACTAGCGGGAGTAGCGAGCAGTACTTC. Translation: CASSYTSGSSEQYF. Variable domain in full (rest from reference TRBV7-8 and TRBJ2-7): GAGVSQSPRYKVAKRGQDVALRCDPISGHVSLFWYQQALGQGPEFLTYFQNEAQLDKSGLPSDRFFAERPEGSVSTLKIQRTQQEDSAVYLCASSYTSGSSEQYFGPGTRLTVT.